Described below is a single T cell receptor beta chain sequence and its context. This record belongs to a study of blood T cell repertoires in COVID-19. Study in general: From T cells, B-cell-depleted T cells, or PBMCs came the material, which was cDNA or gDNA.

The junction had 2 bases not matched to a gene; V was cut back by 7 bases and J by 0 bases. Germline assignment: CDR1 SQVTM and CDR2 ANQGSEA. This CDR3 region has 13 residues. Profiled with immunoSEQ multiplex PCR; TCRdb holds only in-frame clones, not every one. The data hold 200,000 to 250,000 clones, with less than 90% observed a single time. This chain uses TRBV29-1 with TRBJ1-4; TRBD1 aligns across 7 bases. The TCR comes from a woman aged 55-69 years who had recovered from COVID-19. The specimen sequenced was peripheral blood. CDR3: CSGGQSTNEKLFF. The CDR3 DNA sequence: TGCAGCGGGGGACAGTCAACTAATGAAAAACTGTTTTTT.